This is a list of T cell receptor beta chains from one sample in a study of T cell repertoires in cytomegalovirus infection. TCRdb re-derived calls from the reads in MiXCR, one entry per CDR3 protein. The sample lists 40,000 to 50,000 distinct CDR3 sequences, 20% to 25% occurring once. These receptors lack a known antigen. The material sequenced was PBMCs, sequenced either directly or after in vitro stimulation (not recorded which). Receptor source: a human donor in good health (CMV status not recorded). Some clones in this sample may be carry-over from other donors' samples. Both conserved end residues are part of each CDR3. D genes are given only for firm matches. Clone size is shown for a subset of rows, as once, few, many or a class of expanded clone.

TGTGCCAGCAGTTACTCGGAGACCCAGTACTTC,CASSYSETQYF,TRBJ2-5,TRBV6-6,11,few,NA
TGCAGTGCTAGAGCTCCAGGGACCGACGACTATGGCTACACCTTC,CSARAPGTDDYGYTF,TRBJ1-2,TRBV20-1,15,NA,NA
TGTGCCAGCAGCTTAACCCCTGACGGTTCACCCCTCCACTTT,CASSLTPDGSPLHF,TRBJ1-6,TRBV7-6,14,many,NA
TGTGCCAGCTCACCCGGGGGGCCAGATACGCAGTATTTT,CASSPGGPDTQYF,TRBJ2-3,TRBV18,13,many,NA
TGTGCCAGCAGCTCCCAACCGGGGGGCGCCTATGGCTACACCTTC,CASSSQPGGAYGYTF,TRBJ1-2,TRBV7-9,15,many,NA
TGTGCCAGCAGCTTAGCCCCCGGTTTTGAGGGCGGCTACACCTTC,CASSLAPGFEGGYTF,TRBJ1-2,TRBV7-2,15,many,NA
TGCAGTGCAACAACAGACCGGGCGGCGTCACTCACAGATACGCAGTATTTT,CSATTDRAASLTDTQYF,TRBJ2-3,TRBV20-1,17,few,NA
TGTACCAGCAGGCACACCACAGGGGACAGAGCTGAAGCTTTCTTT,CTSRHTTGDRAEAFF,TRBJ1-1,TRBV12-3/TRBV12-4,15,NA,TRBD1
TGTGCCAGCAGCCAGAGGGACAAAGACTACGAGCAGTACTTC,CASSQRDKDYEQYF,TRBJ2-7,TRBV3-1,14,NA,NA
TGTGCCAGCAGTTACGGGAGGGCGCGACACTTC,CASSYGRARHF,TRBJ2-7,TRBV6-6,11,NA,TRBD2
TGTGCCAGCAGCCTACTCCAAGGGGTGGAAGCTTTCTTT,CASSLLQGVEAFF,TRBJ1-1,TRBV28,13,many,NA
TGTGCCAGCGAGAAAAGGTCCGCGAGGGAGACCCAGTACTTC,CASEKRSARETQYF,TRBJ2-5,TRBV6-2/TRBV6-3,14,NA,NA
TGCAGTGCTAGTTCGGTAAACACTGAAGCTTTCTTT,CSASSVNTEAFF,TRBJ1-1,TRBV20-1,12,many,NA
TGCGCCAGCAGCTGGGGGAGGACAGCAAACTCCTACGAGCAGTACTTC,CASSWGRTANSYEQYF,TRBJ2-7,TRBV5-1,16,NA,NA
TGCAGTGCCAAAGCGGCGGGTGAAAAACTGTTTTTT,CSAKAAGEKLFF,TRBJ1-4,TRBV20-1,12,NA,NA
TGTGCCAGCAGCTTAGAATGGACTAGCGGGAGCCCCGATACGCAGTATTTT,CASSLEWTSGSPDTQYF,TRBJ2-3,TRBV7-2,17,many,TRBD2
TGTGCCAGCAGCCAAGATGATCCGGCGTCGATCCCCTACGAGCAGTACTTC,CASSQDDPASIPYEQYF,TRBJ2-7,TRBV14,17,NA,NA
TGTGCCAGCAGCCAGGGGATGGTAGAGGACTTCCAGTATTTT,CASSQGMVEDFQYF,TRBJ2-3,TRBV11-1,14,few,NA
TGTGCCAGCAGTGCGGCTAGCGGGTTCAATGAGCAGTTCTTC,CASSAASGFNEQFF,TRBJ2-1,TRBV2,14,NA,TRBD2
TGTGCCAGTACCCTTTTTGATGAGCAGTTCTTC,CASTLFDEQFF,TRBJ2-1,TRBV19,11,NA,NA
TGTGCCAGCTCACCCCCCTCGGGACAGGGGACTGAAAAACTGTTTTTT,CASSPPSGQGTEKLFF,TRBJ1-4,TRBV18,16,medium-sized,TRBD1
TGTGCCAGCAGTGAATCCGGGATAACCTACGAGCAGTACTTC,CASSESGITYEQYF,TRBJ2-7,TRBV6-1,14,NA,NA
TGTGCCAGCAGCTTAAGGGACAGTACTGGCGAGCAGTACTTC,CASSLRDSTGEQYF,TRBJ2-7,TRBV7-2,14,many,TRBD1
TGTGCCAGCTTGGGACTAAACACCGGGGAGCTGTTTTTT,CASLGLNTGELFF,TRBJ2-2,TRBV7-9,13,many,TRBD2
TGTGCCAGCAGTTTAGTGGACCCGAGTCGGACCGGGGAGCTGTTTTTT,CASSLVDPSRTGELFF,TRBJ2-2,TRBV28,16,medium-sized,NA
TGTGCCAGCAGCTTGGGTCTGGCAGGGAGGTTTTTGGTAACTGAAGCTTTCTTT,CASSLGLAGRFLVTEAFF,TRBJ1-1,TRBV5-5,18,NA,NA
TGTGCCAGCAGCCCGGGCGGGGCCAACTACGAGCAGTACTTC,CASSPGGANYEQYF,TRBJ2-7,TRBV7-2,14,many,NA
TGTGCCAGCAGACGTCCGGGACAGATCTACAATGAGCAGTTCTTC,CASRRPGQIYNEQFF,TRBJ2-1,TRBV5-4,15,many,TRBD1
TGTGCCAGCAGGACGTCTGGGCACAATGAGCAGTTCTTC,CASRTSGHNEQFF,TRBJ2-1,TRBV7-9,13,few,NA
TGTGCCAGCCCCCCACCCGGCCTCGGAGCTTTCTTT,CASPPPGLGAFF,TRBJ1-1,TRBV5-8,12,many,NA
TGTGCCAGCAGTCCTTTTAGGGGACAGGGGGACGAGCAGTACTTC,CASSPFRGQGDEQYF,TRBJ2-7,TRBV5-4,15,few,TRBD1
TGTGCCAGCAGTCAACCCCCAGCGGGGGGCACAGATACGCAGTATTTT,CASSQPPAGGTDTQYF,TRBJ2-3,TRBV7-2,16,many,TRBD2
TGCAGTGCTAGAAATTTCGGAACATACGAGCAGTACTTC,CSARNFGTYEQYF,TRBJ2-7,TRBV20-1,13,many,NA
TGCGCCAGCAGTCGAAGGGGACCTAGCACAGATACGCAGTATTTT,CASSRRGPSTDTQYF,TRBJ2-3,TRBV23-1,15,medium-sized,NA
TGCGGTTGCCTAGCGGGAGATGGAAATGAGCAGTTCTTC,CGCLAGDGNEQFF,TRBJ2-1,TRBV20-1,13,few,TRBD2
TGTGCCATCAGTTTACGCAGCATCCTAACTGAAGCTTTCTTT,CAISLRSILTEAFF,TRBJ1-1,TRBV27,14,NA,NA
TGTGCCAGCAGCCCCCAGGGGAGCCAAGAGACCCAGTACTTC,CASSPQGSQETQYF,TRBJ2-5,TRBV28,14,many,NA
TGTGCCAGCAGTGGAACGGGGGGGGCCCAGGATACGCAGTATTTT,CASSGTGGAQDTQYF,TRBJ2-3,TRBV6-1,15,NA,TRBD2
TGTGCCAGCAGCTTAATGCCCCGGACAGGGGGATCCCTAATGGATGGGGAGACCCAGTACTTC,CASSLMPRTGGSLMDGETQYF,TRBJ2-5,TRBV7-2,21,many,TRBD1
TGTGCCAGCAGGTCAGGGGGCGCCGCCAAAAACATTCAGTACTTC,CASRSGGAAKNIQYF,TRBJ2-4,TRBV2,15,NA,TRBD1
TGTGCCAGCAGCTTGTTGAGCGCAGGGAGGGAGACCCAGTACTTC,CASSLLSAGRETQYF,TRBJ2-5,TRBV5-4,15,few,NA
TGTGCCAGCAGCCCGGACGGGGCCCTGTGGACCGGGGAGCTGTTTTTT,CASSPDGALWTGELFF,TRBJ2-2,TRBV5-6,16,NA,NA